What follows are 27 T cell receptor beta chains derived from one specimen sequenced in a study of T cell changes during pregnancy in multiple sclerosis. Method: immunoSEQ multiplex PCR; TCRdb's copy keeps in-frame clones and lacks some. The sample contains 50,000 to 75,000 clones, 92% of which appear only once. This sample comprised peripheral blood, obtained in the third trimester of pregnancy. The receptors here all came from a female donor in good health, enrolled as a control in a pregnancy study.

The chain carries TRBV7-8 and TRBJ1-1; 11 nucleotides line up with TRBD1. There are 14 residues in the CDR3. V was clipped by 5 bases and J by 11 bases; unmatched bases: 10. Germline-derived CDR1 and CDR2 are SGHVS and FQNEAQ. CDR3 loop: CASSHRDRGFMAFF. The CDR3 nucleotides read TGTGCCAGCAGCCACCGGGACAGGGGGTTTATGGCTTTCTTT. The full variable domain, in which reference TRBV7-8 and TRBJ1-1 provide the parts outside the CDR3, is GAGVSQSPRYKVAKRGQDVALRCDPISGHVSLFWYQQALGQGPEFLTYFQNEAQLDKSGLPSDRFFAERPEGSVSTLKIQRTQQEDSAVYLCASSHRDRGFMAFFGQGTRLTVV.

V usage is TRBV15 and J usage is TRBJ1-5, with D possibly being TRBD1 (5 bases). V lost 8 bases, J lost 0 bases, and 11 bases lay in between. Germline V gene data show CDR1 as LNHNV and CDR2 as YYDKDF (reference sequence). The CDR3 length is 14 residues. The CDR3 DNA reads TGTGCCACCTCTACAGGTTATAGCAATCAGCCCCAGCATTTT. Amino acid sequence: CATSTGYSNQPQHF.

The chain has TRBV7-9 and TRBJ1-1; 10 bases line up with TRBD1. The CDR3 sequence is 16 residues long. Trimming at V came to 3 bases and at J to 2 bases, leaving 6 bases not matched to a gene. Germline V gene data show CDR1 as SEHNR and CDR2 as FQNEAQ (reference sequence). As DNA, the CDR3 is TGTGCCAGCAGCTTTCCGGGACAGGGGATTAACACTGAAGCTTTCTTT. Translated: CASSFPGQGINTEAFF.

This clone was observed a single time. The chain combines TRBV7-9 with TRBJ2-5; 7 bases fit TRBD1. Germline assignment: CDR1 SEHNR and CDR2 FQNEAQ (reference sequence). The CDR3 extends over 16 amino acids. V lost 4 bases and J lost 5; bases outside the gene matches: 13. CDR3 protein: CASSSRDRGVSETQYF. The DNA for the CDR3 is TGTGCCAGCAGCTCCCGGGACAGAGGTGTGTCGGAGACCCAGTACTTC.

The chain combines TRBV4-3 with TRBJ1-1; D gene unclear. Germline V gives CDR1 LGHNA, CDR2 YSLEER. This CDR3 has 13 residues. Trimming stripped 1 base from V and 6 bases from J, with 9 bases between. CDR3 residues: CASSQAGSAEAFF. The CDR3, as DNA: TGCGCCAGCAGCCAAGCGGGGAGCGCTGAAGCTTTCTTT.

This chain uses TRBV19 with TRBJ1-5; possible D gene TRBD1, 6 bases. CDR1 is LNHDA, CDR2 SQIVND, per germline (reference sequence). The V end was cut by 8 bases, the J end by 7 bases, with 12 bases between. The CDR3 contains 12 residues. Here the CDR3 reads CASGDNRQPQHF. CDR3 nucleotide sequence: TGTGCCAGTGGGGACAATAGGCAGCCCCAGCATTTT.

This sequence joins TRBV9 and TRBJ1-2; 9 bases line up with TRBD1. Per germline, CDR1 SGDLS and CDR2 YYNGEE. Unmatched junction bases numbered 7, after V lost 0 bases and J lost 4 bases. This CDR3 region has 16 residues. For the CDR3, the DNA is TGTGCCAGCAGCGTAGCCCCCTCGACAGGGGGCTATGGCTACACCTTC. It is translated as CASSVAPSTGGYGYTF.

The genes are TRBV7-9 and TRBJ2-7; 8 bases are shared with TRBD1. V trimming: 5 bases; J trimming: 4 bases; junction bases outside the gene matches: 7. Looked up from germline, CDR1 is SEHNR and CDR2 is FQNEAQ (reference sequence). The CDR3 sequence is 14 residues long. This chain's CDR3 is CASSNHRGWYEQYF. DNA of the CDR3: TGTGCCAGCAGCAACCACAGGGGGTGGTACGAGCAGTACTTC.

The chain combines TRBV19 with TRBJ1-2; D is perhaps TRBD1 (6 bases). The ends were cut back, 7 bases at V and 1 base at J, with 16 bases in the middle. The CDR3 runs to 15 residues. The germline V gene has CDR1 LNHDA and CDR2 SQIVND (reference sequence). In DNA, the CDR3 is TGTGCCAGTATGGACAGCCCAAGTCTTAACTATGGCTACACCTTC. Its translation: CASMDSPSLNYGYTF.

The chain employs TRBV5-6 and TRBJ1-1; tentative D call: TRBD1 (6 bases). The CDR3 consists of 14 residues. Germline assignment: CDR1 SGHDT and CDR2 YYEEEE. The germline V and J ends were trimmed by 1 base and 5 bases, with 12 bases remaining between them. The CDR3 region has the DNA TGTGCCAGCAGCTTGTGGGGAGGGGGGACTGAAGCTTTCTTT. As protein: CASSLWGGGTEAFF.

J is TRBJ2-6 and V is TRBV28; D gene uncertain. Germline CDR1 MDHEN, CDR2 SYDVKM. V was pared by 8 bases and J by 0 bases, with 8 bases between. The CDR3 extends over 14 amino acids. The CDR3 spells CASESGSGANVLTF. Written as DNA, the CDR3 is TGTGCCAGCGAATCAGGCTCTGGGGCCAACGTCCTGACTTTC.

J is TRBJ2-1 and V is TRBV7-2; possible D gene TRBD2, 5 bases. V was shortened by 0 bases and J by 8 bases, with 11 bases between the two germline ends. The CDR3 sequence is 14 residues long. Germline CDR1 is SGHTA and CDR2 is FQGNSA. The CDR3: CASSLAGSVDEQFF. CDR3 DNA sequence: TGTGCCAGCAGCTTAGCAGGTAGCGTCGATGAGCAGTTCTTC.

This sequence joins TRBV7-2 and TRBJ2-1; 12 positions agree with TRBD2. Germline trimming cut 4 bases from V and 4 bases from J; bases unmatched to any gene: 2. The CDR3 extends over 15 amino acids. Germline-derived CDR1 and CDR2 are SGHTA and FQGNSA. CDR3 in DNA: TGTGCCAGCAGCTCCGGACTAGCGGGGTACAATGAGCAGTTCTTC. This encodes CASSSGLAGYNEQFF.

This clone was counted a few times. The CDR3 coding sequence is TGTGCCAGCAGCCCCCAGGTAGACCAGCAGTACTTC. It specifies CASSPQVDQQYF. The chain carries TRBV7-9 and TRBJ2-7; D is uncertain. This CDR3 is built from 12 residues. Trimming stripped 5 bases from V and 8 bases from J, with 13 bases between. Germline lookup yields CDR1 SEHNR and CDR2 FQNEAQ (reference sequence). The variable domain in full, with the rest retrieved from reference TRBV7-9 and TRBJ2-7, is DTGVSQNPRHKITKRGQNVTFRCDPISEHNRLYWYRQTLGQGPEFLTYFQNEAQLEKSRLLSDRFSAERPKGSFSTLEIQRTEQGDSAMYLCASSPQVDQQYFGPGTRLTVT.

The chain couples TRBV28 to TRBJ2-3, with D hard to call. Germline CDR1 and CDR2: MDHEN and SYDVKM. The CDR3 covers 11 residues. V was cut by 5 bases and J by 8 bases, with 8 bases left in between. CDR3 DNA sequence: TGTGCCAGCAGTAGCGAAGGTACGCAGTATTTT. Translating it yields CASSSEGTQYF.

The V and J genes are TRBV7-3 and TRBJ2-3, with 7 bases that match TRBD1. CDR1 SGHTA and CDR2 FQGTGA come from the germline V gene. The J segment lost 5 bases and the V segment lost 5 bases, leaving 1 base of the junction unmatched. The length of the CDR3 is 12 residues. The CDR3 loop is CASSPGGDTQYF. The CDR3 DNA reads TGTGCCAGCAGCCCAGGGGGAGATACGCAGTATTTT.

The J gene is TRBJ1-3, the V gene TRBV11-3, with D possibly TRBD1 on 6 matching bases. CDR3 length equals 16 residues. Germline lookup yields CDR1 SGHNT and CDR2 YENEEA. Trimming removed 3 bases from V and 0 bases from J, with 12 bases in between. As DNA, the CDR3 is TGTGCCAGCAGCTTCCTGACAGGTTCCTCTGGAAACACCATATATTTT. Residues: CASSFLTGSSGNTIYF.

The rearrangement links TRBV19 to TRBJ1-2, with 7 nucleotides matching TRBD1. This CDR3 has 15 residues. V trimming: 5 bases; J trimming: 5 bases; junction bases outside the gene matches: 11. Germline V gene sequence: CDR1 LNHDA, CDR2 SQIVND (reference sequence). CDR3 sequence: CASSPPGQPTYGYTF. The DNA for the CDR3 is TGTGCCAGTAGTCCCCCGGGACAGCCTACTTATGGCTACACCTTC.

V is TRBV5-1 and J is TRBJ2-2, with 12 positions matching TRBD1. With 4 bases clipped from V and 6 bases from J, the junction kept 4 bases outside the gene matches. The CDR3 covers 15 residues. Germline-derived CDR1 and CDR2 are SGHRS and YFSETQ. The CDR3 sequence: CASSPGQGAPGELFF. CDR3 bases: TGCGCCAGCAGCCCGGGACAGGGGGCGCCCGGGGAGCTGTTTTTT.

The gene calls are TRBV6-4 and TRBJ1-2; TRBD1 might be the D (5 bases). Per the germline V gene, CDR1 is MRHNA and CDR2 is SNTAGT. The CDR3 extends over 14 amino acids. V gave up 7 bases and J gave up 8 bases, with 20 bases separating them. The CDR3 DNA reads TGTGCCAGCAAAGCGAGGGACTCTTTGAGGGGCTACACCTTC. It is translated as CASKARDSLRGYTF.

The chain couples TRBV21-1 to TRBJ2-5; the D call in the table, TRBD2, was not verified against the DNA. TRBV21-1 is a pseudogene locus. This CDR3 is built from 17 residues. The CDR3 DNA is TGTGCCAGCAGCCCTCCACCGCGCCGGGGGGATGTGGAGACCCAGTACTTC. Protein sequence: CASSPPPRRGDVETQYF.

The V and J genes are TRBV28 and TRBJ2-1; 10 bases are shared with TRBD2. Looked up from germline, CDR1 is MDHEN and CDR2 is SYDVKM. V shed 5 bases, J shed 10 bases, and the junction held 5 bases outside the gene matches. CDR3 length: 13 amino acids. CDR3 amino acids: CASSPYSGREQFF. The DNA for the CDR3 is TGTGCCAGCAGTCCCTATAGCGGGAGGGAGCAGTTCTTC.

The chain uses TRBV4-1 and TRBJ2-1, with no clear D. The V and J ends lost 1 base and 0 bases respectively, with 4 bases between them. Germline V gene lookup returns CDR1 MGHRA and CDR2 YSYEKL. The CDR3 loop spans 14 amino acids. Here the CDR3 DNA reads TGCGCCAGCAGCCAAGCCGGCTCCTACAATGAGCAGTTCTTC. Its protein product is CASSQAGSYNEQFF.

V and J are TRBV6-5 and TRBJ2-7; 8 bases fit TRBD1. This CDR3 comprises 14 residues. V lost 6 bases and J lost 7; bases outside the gene matches: 11. Per the germline V gene, CDR1 is MNHEY and CDR2 is SVGAGI. The CDR3 here is CASSYRRGLGEQYF. The CDR3 coding sequence is TGTGCCAGCAGCTACCGCAGGGGGCTAGGGGAGCAGTACTTC.

The chain is built from TRBV11-3 and TRBJ2-2, with a weak D call TRBD2 (6 bases). V was clipped by 2 bases and J by 4 bases, with 11 bases between them. Germline lookup yields CDR1 SGHNT and CDR2 YENEEA. The CDR3 runs to 15 residues. Here the CDR3 DNA reads TGTGCCAGCAGCTTACACGGGACTTCCACCGGGGAGCTGTTTTTT. Its protein product is CASSLHGTSTGELFF.

This clone came up a few times. The CDR3 reads CASSQDEDRLYQPQHF. CDR3 DNA sequence: TGTGCCAGCAGCCAAGATGAGGACAGGCTTTATCAGCCCCAGCATTTT. The rearrangement links TRBV4-2 to TRBJ1-5; 7 nucleotides line up with TRBD1. This CDR3 has 16 amino acids. Per the germline V gene, CDR1 is LGHNA and CDR2 is YNFKEQ. With 0 bases clipped from V and 5 bases from J, the junction kept 7 bases outside the gene matches.

This rearrangement joins TRBV29-1 to TRBJ2-7; 12 bases line up with TRBD2. CDR1 is SQVTM and CDR2 is ANQGSEA in the germline V gene. V gave up 6 bases and J gave up 3 bases; unmatched junction bases: 9. The CDR3 contains 15 residues. CDR3 in amino acids: CSVSGTSGSFYEQYF. CDR3 bases: TGCAGCGTCTCCGGGACTAGCGGGTCGTTCTACGAGCAGTACTTC.